This TCR beta chain was sequenced during a study of beta chain features in type 1 diabetes. Overall study results and limits: Across patients, naive, central memory and Treg TCRB repertoires exhibited apparently greater similarity than was observed across healthy donors. TCRB CDR3 length was moderately but significantly reduced in all four CD4+ subsets of Type 1 diabetes patients.

All of the isolated RNA was reverse transcribed, so expressed TCRB transcripts were sequenced. TCRdb's copy holds only in-frame clones and misses some; the assay was immunoSEQ multiplex PCR. The data hold over 700,000 clones, with roughly a sixth observed a single time. Only a few counts were recorded for this clone. Its antigen is not identified. The V end was cut by 6 bases, the J end by 9 bases, with 11 bases between. This CDR3 comprises 10 residues. CDR1 DFQATT and CDR2 SNEGSKA come from the germline V gene (reference sequence). Sequencing input: naive CD4+ T cells from blood. The receptor's source is a woman under 30 in good health. The rearrangement links TRBV20-1 to TRBJ1-2; TRBD1 is a possible D gene (6 bases). The CDR3 reads CSATDRRYTF. The CDR3 nucleotides read TGCAGTGCCACCGACAGGCGCTACACCTTC.